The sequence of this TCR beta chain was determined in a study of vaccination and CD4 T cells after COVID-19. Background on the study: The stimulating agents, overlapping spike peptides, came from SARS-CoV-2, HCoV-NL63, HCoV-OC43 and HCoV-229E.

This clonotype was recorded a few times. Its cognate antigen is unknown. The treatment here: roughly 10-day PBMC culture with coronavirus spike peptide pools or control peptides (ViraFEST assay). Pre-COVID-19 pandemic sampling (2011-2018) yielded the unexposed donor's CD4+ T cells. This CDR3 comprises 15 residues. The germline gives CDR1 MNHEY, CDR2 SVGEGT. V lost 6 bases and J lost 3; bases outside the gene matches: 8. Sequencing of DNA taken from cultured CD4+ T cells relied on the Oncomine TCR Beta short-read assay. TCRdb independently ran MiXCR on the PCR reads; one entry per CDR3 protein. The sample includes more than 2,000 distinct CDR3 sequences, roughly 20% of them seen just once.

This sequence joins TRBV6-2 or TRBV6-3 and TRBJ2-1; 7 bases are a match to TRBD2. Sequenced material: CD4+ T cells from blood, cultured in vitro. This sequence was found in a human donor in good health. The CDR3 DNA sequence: TGTGCCAGCAGCCCACTCGGGGGGAGCTACAATGAGCAGTTCTTC. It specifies CASSPLGGSYNEQFF.